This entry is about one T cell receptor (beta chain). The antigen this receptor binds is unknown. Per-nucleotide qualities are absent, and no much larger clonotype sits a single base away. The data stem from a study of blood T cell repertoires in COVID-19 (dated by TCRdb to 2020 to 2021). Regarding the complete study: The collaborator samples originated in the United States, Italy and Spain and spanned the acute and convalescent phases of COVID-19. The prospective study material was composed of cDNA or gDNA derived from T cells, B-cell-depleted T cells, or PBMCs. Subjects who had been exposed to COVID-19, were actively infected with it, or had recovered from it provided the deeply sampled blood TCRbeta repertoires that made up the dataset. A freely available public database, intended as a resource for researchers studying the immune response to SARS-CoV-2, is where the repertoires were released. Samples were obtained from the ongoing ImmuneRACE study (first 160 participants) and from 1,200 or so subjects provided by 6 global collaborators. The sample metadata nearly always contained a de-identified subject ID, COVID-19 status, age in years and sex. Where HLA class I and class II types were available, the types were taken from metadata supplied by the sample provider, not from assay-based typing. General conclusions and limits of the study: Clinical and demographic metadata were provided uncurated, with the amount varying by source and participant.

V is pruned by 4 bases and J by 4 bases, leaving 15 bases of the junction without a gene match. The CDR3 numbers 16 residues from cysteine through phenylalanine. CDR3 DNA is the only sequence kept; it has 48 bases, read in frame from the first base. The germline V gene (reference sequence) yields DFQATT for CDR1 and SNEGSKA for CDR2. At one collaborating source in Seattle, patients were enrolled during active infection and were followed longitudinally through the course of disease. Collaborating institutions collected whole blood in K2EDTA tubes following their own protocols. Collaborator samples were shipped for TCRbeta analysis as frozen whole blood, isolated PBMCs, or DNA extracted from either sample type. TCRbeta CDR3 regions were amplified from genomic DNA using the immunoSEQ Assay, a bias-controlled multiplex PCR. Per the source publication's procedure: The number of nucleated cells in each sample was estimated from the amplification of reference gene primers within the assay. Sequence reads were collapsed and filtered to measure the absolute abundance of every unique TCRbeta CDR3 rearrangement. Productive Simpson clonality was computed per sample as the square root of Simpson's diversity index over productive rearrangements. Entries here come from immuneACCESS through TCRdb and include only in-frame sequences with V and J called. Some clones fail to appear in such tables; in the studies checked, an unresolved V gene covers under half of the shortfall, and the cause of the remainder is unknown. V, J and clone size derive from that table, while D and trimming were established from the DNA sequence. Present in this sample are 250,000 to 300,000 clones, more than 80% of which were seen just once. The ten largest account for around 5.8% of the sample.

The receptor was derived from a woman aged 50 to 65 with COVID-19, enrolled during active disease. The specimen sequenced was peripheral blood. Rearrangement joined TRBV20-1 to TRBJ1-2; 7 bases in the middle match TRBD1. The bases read TGCAGTGCTATTGATCCCTCGACAGGGAGTGGCTATGGCTACACCTTC. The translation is CSAIDPSTGSGYGYTF.